The rows below give T cell receptor beta chains drawn from one sample of a study of T cell responses to AZD1222 COVID-19 vaccine. Using immunoSEQ multiplex PCR, the repertoire was profiled, and TCRdb retains in-frame clones only, with some absent. The table has around 160,000 clones, 90% to 95% seen once. Sequences were derived from peripheral blood, sampled on day 0 of AZD1222 vaccination. Receptors originate from an adult in good health. Each CDR3 is given with its conserved first and last residue. A D gene is named only where the DNA matches it firmly. A clone size is listed for some rows: how often the clone was seen (once, few, many), or a class if it is expanded.

j_call: TRBJ1-2; clone_size: NA; v_call: TRBV6-1; d_call: NA; cdr3_nt: TGTGCCAGCAGTGAAGCAGGGGTCGGGGTCTATGGCTACACCTTC; cdr3_aa: CASSEAGVGVYGYTF
j_call: TRBJ1-5; clone_size: NA; v_call: TRBV6-2/TRBV6-3; d_call: NA; cdr3_nt: TGTGCCAGCAGTTACTCTCCGGGACAGCCCCAGCATTTT; cdr3_aa: CASSYSPGQPQHF
j_call: TRBJ2-3; clone_size: NA; v_call: TRBV28; d_call: NA; cdr3_nt: TGTGCCTCGAGGGAGACTGGTACAGATACGCAGTATTTT; cdr3_aa: CASRETGTDTQYF
j_call: TRBJ1-5; clone_size: NA; v_call: TRBV18; d_call: NA; cdr3_nt: TGTGCCAGCTCACCCAACCCATCTTTGCGGAGCAATCAGCCCCAGCATTTT; cdr3_aa: CASSPNPSLRSNQPQHF
j_call: TRBJ1-5; clone_size: once; v_call: TRBV2; d_call: NA; cdr3_nt: TGTGCCAGCAGTGGGGGCGGGTATCAGCCCCAGCATTTT; cdr3_aa: CASSGGGYQPQHF
j_call: TRBJ2-1; clone_size: NA; v_call: TRBV27; d_call: NA; cdr3_nt: TGTGCCAGCAGTCACAACGGGGGCCCGACCAATGAGCAGTTCTTC; cdr3_aa: CASSHNGGPTNEQFF
j_call: TRBJ1-1; clone_size: NA; v_call: TRBV4-3; d_call: NA; cdr3_nt: TGCGCCAGCAGCCAAGGCCGGGAATTGAACACTGAAGCTTTCTTT; cdr3_aa: CASSQGRELNTEAFF
j_call: TRBJ2-3; clone_size: NA; v_call: TRBV6-2/TRBV6-3; d_call: NA; cdr3_nt: TGTGCCAGCAGTTTCATAGGGCCTTTCACAGATACGCAGTATTTT; cdr3_aa: CASSFIGPFTDTQYF
j_call: TRBJ1-2; clone_size: NA; v_call: TRBV7-2; d_call: NA; cdr3_nt: TGTGCCAGCAGCTTGGGGACGAGGAAAGACGGCTACACCTTC; cdr3_aa: CASSLGTRKDGYTF
j_call: TRBJ1-2; clone_size: NA; v_call: TRBV27; d_call: NA; cdr3_nt: TGTGCCAGCAGGTACCTCGGAGCCGAGGGATTTGGCTACACCTTC; cdr3_aa: CASRYLGAEGFGYTF
j_call: TRBJ1-3; clone_size: NA; v_call: TRBV2; d_call: NA; cdr3_nt: TGTGCCAGCAGTGGCAGCTCTGGAAACACCATATATTTT; cdr3_aa: CASSGSSGNTIYF
j_call: TRBJ2-7; clone_size: NA; v_call: TRBV6-2/TRBV6-3; d_call: NA; cdr3_nt: TGTGCCAGCAGTTACTCGCGATGGCGGGGCAACCCCTACGAGCAGTACTTC; cdr3_aa: CASSYSRWRGNPYEQYF
j_call: TRBJ2-7; clone_size: NA; v_call: TRBV6-5; d_call: NA; cdr3_nt: TGTGCCAGCAGCCAATATAGTGGCGGCTCCTACGAGCAGTACTTC; cdr3_aa: CASSQYSGGSYEQYF
j_call: TRBJ1-5; clone_size: NA; v_call: TRBV29-1; d_call: NA; cdr3_nt: TGCAGCGTTGCGAGCAGCTTTAATCAGCCCCAGCATTTT; cdr3_aa: CSVASSFNQPQHF
j_call: TRBJ1-2; clone_size: NA; v_call: TRBV19; d_call: TRBD1; cdr3_nt: TGTGCCAGTAGTTCCGGGACAGGGCGTTCAGATGGCTACACCTTC; cdr3_aa: CASSSGTGRSDGYTF
j_call: TRBJ2-1; clone_size: NA; v_call: TRBV6-5; d_call: NA; cdr3_nt: TGTGCCAGCATGGAGCATGAGCAGTTCTTC; cdr3_aa: CASMEHEQFF
j_call: TRBJ2-1; clone_size: once; v_call: TRBV4-3; d_call: TRBD2; cdr3_nt: TGCGCCAGCAGCCCTACGGCTAGCGGGACACCCTGGGGGCAGTTCTTC; cdr3_aa: CASSPTASGTPWGQFF
j_call: TRBJ2-5; clone_size: NA; v_call: TRBV27; d_call: NA; cdr3_nt: TGTGCCAGCAGTTTCCTAACCAGGACAGCTCGGGAGACCCAGTACTTC; cdr3_aa: CASSFLTRTARETQYF
j_call: TRBJ2-5; clone_size: NA; v_call: TRBV13; d_call: NA; cdr3_nt: TGTGCCAGCAGCTCGAGGACAAGGCAAGAGACCCAGTACTTC; cdr3_aa: CASSSRTRQETQYF
j_call: TRBJ2-1; clone_size: NA; v_call: TRBV19; d_call: TRBD2; cdr3_nt: TGTGCCAGTAGTCTAGCGGGGGGCTACAATGAGCAGTTCTTC; cdr3_aa: CASSLAGGYNEQFF
j_call: TRBJ2-3; clone_size: NA; v_call: TRBV11-2; d_call: NA; cdr3_nt: TGTGCCAGCAGCTTCCTCCGAGGGAGCACAGATACGCAGTATTTT; cdr3_aa: CASSFLRGSTDTQYF
j_call: TRBJ2-3; clone_size: NA; v_call: TRBV9; d_call: NA; cdr3_nt: TGTGCCAGCAGCGTAGGGCTAGGAGGTGATACGCAGTATTTT; cdr3_aa: CASSVGLGGDTQYF
j_call: TRBJ1-4; clone_size: NA; v_call: TRBV4-3; d_call: NA; cdr3_nt: TGCGCCAGCAGCCAAGGAGCTTACAGGGCGGGAAAACTGTTTTTT; cdr3_aa: CASSQGAYRAGKLFF
j_call: TRBJ2-1; clone_size: NA; v_call: TRBV5-5; d_call: NA; cdr3_nt: TGTGCCAGCAGCTGGGCAGGGTCAGGGATTGTCAATGAGCAGTTCTTC; cdr3_aa: CASSWAGSGIVNEQFF
j_call: TRBJ2-2; clone_size: NA; v_call: TRBV10-3; d_call: TRBD2; cdr3_nt: TGTGCCATCAGGGTAGCGGGGGAGAACACCGGGGAGCTGTTTTTT; cdr3_aa: CAIRVAGENTGELFF
j_call: TRBJ1-2; clone_size: NA; v_call: TRBV7-8; d_call: NA; cdr3_nt: TGTGCCAGCAGCTCCGTCTACTATGGCTACACCTTC; cdr3_aa: CASSSVYYGYTF
j_call: TRBJ2-6; clone_size: NA; v_call: TRBV15; d_call: NA; cdr3_nt: TGTGCCACCAGCCAGTTAGGGGGGGGCCCTGGGGCCAACGTCCTGACTTTC; cdr3_aa: CATSQLGGGPGANVLTF
j_call: TRBJ1-2; clone_size: NA; v_call: TRBV9; d_call: NA; cdr3_nt: TGTGCCAGCAGCGTAGGGGGTAGCTATGGCTACACCTTC; cdr3_aa: CASSVGGSYGYTF
j_call: TRBJ1-2; clone_size: NA; v_call: TRBV19; d_call: NA; cdr3_nt: TGTGCCAGTAGTATGTGGGGGTCTTATGGCTACACCTTC; cdr3_aa: CASSMWGSYGYTF
j_call: TRBJ2-3; clone_size: NA; v_call: TRBV7-2; d_call: NA; cdr3_nt: TGTGCCAGCAGCGAAAGGACTCCTGCTGATACGCAGTATTTT; cdr3_aa: CASSERTPADTQYF
j_call: TRBJ1-2; clone_size: NA; v_call: TRBV2; d_call: TRBD1; cdr3_nt: TGTGCCAGTAACAGGGGGCCAAACTACTATGGCTACACCTTC; cdr3_aa: CASNRGPNYYGYTF
j_call: TRBJ1-5; clone_size: NA; v_call: TRBV18; d_call: NA; cdr3_nt: TGTGCCAGCTCACCAGGGGCAGGAGATCAGCCCCAGCATTTT; cdr3_aa: CASSPGAGDQPQHF
j_call: TRBJ2-1; clone_size: NA; v_call: TRBV28; d_call: TRBD1; cdr3_nt: TGTGCCAGCAGTTTATTGTGGACAGGGCGACTAGGCCCTGGCGGGTTCACCTACAATGAGCAGTTCTTC; cdr3_aa: CASSLLWTGRLGPGGFTYNEQFF
j_call: TRBJ2-7; clone_size: NA; v_call: TRBV6-2/TRBV6-3; d_call: NA; cdr3_nt: TGTGCCAGCAGTTACTCGTGGCGGGGCGAGCAGTACTTC; cdr3_aa: CASSYSWRGEQYF
j_call: TRBJ2-4; clone_size: NA; v_call: TRBV28; d_call: NA; cdr3_nt: TGTGCCAGCAGTTTCGGGGGAGCCAAAAACATTCAGTACTTC; cdr3_aa: CASSFGGAKNIQYF
j_call: TRBJ2-3; clone_size: NA; v_call: TRBV19; d_call: NA; cdr3_nt: TGTGCCAGTAGTATTAAAGCATCAGATACGCAGTATTTT; cdr3_aa: CASSIKASDTQYF
j_call: TRBJ1-2; clone_size: NA; v_call: TRBV28; d_call: NA; cdr3_nt: TGTGCCAGCAGTGGGGCAGGGGAGGGTGGCTACACCTTC; cdr3_aa: CASSGAGEGGYTF
j_call: TRBJ1-6; clone_size: once; v_call: TRBV28; d_call: NA; cdr3_nt: TGTGCCAGCAGTCCTCGCAGGGGATCGGATTCACCCCTCCACTTT; cdr3_aa: CASSPRRGSDSPLHF
j_call: TRBJ1-2; clone_size: NA; v_call: TRBV6-5; d_call: TRBD1; cdr3_nt: TGTGCCAGCAGTTACTCAGGAGGGGGCGGCTATGGCTACACCTTC; cdr3_aa: CASSYSGGGGYGYTF
j_call: TRBJ1-1; clone_size: NA; v_call: TRBV4-1; d_call: NA; cdr3_nt: TGCGCCAGCAGCCAAGAAATTCAGTTGAACACTGAAGCTTTCTTT; cdr3_aa: CASSQEIQLNTEAFF
j_call: TRBJ1-2; clone_size: NA; v_call: TRBV18; d_call: NA; cdr3_nt: TGTGCCAGCTCACCAGAGGGGTATGGCTACACCTTC; cdr3_aa: CASSPEGYGYTF
j_call: TRBJ2-7; clone_size: NA; v_call: TRBV13; d_call: NA; cdr3_nt: TGTGCCAGCAGCTTAGTACGGTCGAGCTCCTACGAGCAGTACTTC; cdr3_aa: CASSLVRSSSYEQYF
j_call: TRBJ1-1; clone_size: NA; v_call: TRBV15; d_call: NA; cdr3_nt: TGTGCCACCAGAACGGGGTTAGGTAACACTGAAGCTTTCTTT; cdr3_aa: CATRTGLGNTEAFF
j_call: TRBJ1-1; clone_size: NA; v_call: TRBV18; d_call: NA; cdr3_nt: TGTGCCAGCTCACCTACCTTGGAGGTTAACACTGAAGCTTTCTTT; cdr3_aa: CASSPTLEVNTEAFF
j_call: TRBJ1-3; clone_size: NA; v_call: TRBV5-5; d_call: NA; cdr3_nt: TGTGCCAGCAGCTTGTCCCCGGGAGGAGATAGAAACACCATATATTTT; cdr3_aa: CASSLSPGGDRNTIYF
j_call: TRBJ1-6; clone_size: NA; v_call: TRBV4-1; d_call: NA; cdr3_nt: TGCGCCAGCAGCCAAGGGTCCTATAATTCACCCCTCCACTTT; cdr3_aa: CASSQGSYNSPLHF
j_call: TRBJ2-7; clone_size: NA; v_call: TRBV9; d_call: TRBD1; cdr3_nt: TGTGCCAGCAGCGTTCGGGACAGCTCCTACGAGCAGTACTTC; cdr3_aa: CASSVRDSSYEQYF
j_call: TRBJ1-2; clone_size: NA; v_call: TRBV10-3; d_call: NA; cdr3_nt: TGTGCCATCAGTGAGGCCGCAGGGGTGGGCTATGGCTACACCTTC; cdr3_aa: CAISEAAGVGYGYTF